A single sample gave rise to the 8 T cell receptor beta chains below, sequenced in a study of blood T cell repertoires in COVID-19. Clones were sequenced by immunoSEQ multiplex PCR, and TCRdb holds only the in-frame ones, with some missing. The sample contains 650,000 to 800,000 clones, 75% to 90% of which appear only once. The sequenced sample consisted of peripheral blood. Receptors were obtained from a woman younger than 35 with acute or convalescent COVID-19.

This chain joins TRBV21-1 and TRBJ1-5. TRBV21-1 is shown as a pseudogene. The CDR3 spans 16 residues. CDR3 protein: CASSKGEKGGVQPQHF. In nucleotides, the CDR3 is TGTGCCAGCAGCAAAGGGGAGAAAGGAGGGGTACAGCCCCAGCATTTT.

The chain employs TRBV24-1 and TRBJ2-2, with 7 bases matching TRBD1. The J segment lost 5 bases and the V segment lost 9 bases, leaving 8 bases of the junction unmatched. The germline V gene has CDR1 KGHDR and CDR2 SFDVKD. CDR3 size: 14 residues. The CDR3: CATAGTDRTGELFF. For the CDR3, the DNA is TGTGCCACCGCCGGGACAGACAGGACCGGGGAGCTGTTTTTT.

The V and J genes are TRBV9 and TRBJ1-2, with D unresolved. CDR3 length equals 15 residues. The V end was cut by 4 bases, the J end by 0 bases, with 13 bases between. Germline lookup yields CDR1 SGDLS and CDR2 YYNGEE. The CDR3 region is CASSRNAAANYGYTF. DNA of the CDR3: TGTGCCAGCAGCCGAAACGCGGCCGCTAACTATGGCTACACCTTC.

The chain joins TRBV7-2 to TRBJ1-2; D remains unclear. Germline CDR1 and CDR2: SGHTA and FQGNSA. Trimming took 5 bases from V and 2 from J, leaving 15 bases between them. The CDR3 runs to 15 residues. The CDR3 loop is CASSPREGPNYGYTF. The CDR3 DNA is TGTGCCAGCAGCCCTCGGGAGGGTCCCAACTATGGCTACACCTTC.

This clone was counted a single time. One end of the junction does not line up with germline, which may come from a read error. This chain links TRBV29-1 with TRBJ1-2; TRBD1 aligns across 7 bases. CDR1 SQVTM and CDR2 ANQGSEA come from the germline V gene. The CDR3 has 13 amino acids. CDR3 loop: CSVEDGQVYRYTF. Written as DNA, the CDR3 is TGCAGCGTTGAAGACGGACAGGTCTATCGCTACACCTTC.

V is TRBV6-5 and J is TRBJ1-6, with 10 bases lining up with TRBD1. Germline V lookup: CDR1 MNHEY, CDR2 SVGAGI. This CDR3 has 14 amino acids. Germline trimming cut 6 bases from V and 9 bases from J; bases unmatched to any gene: 5. For the CDR3, the DNA is TGTGCCAGCAGCCCGGACAGGGGGACTTCACCCCTCCACTTT. Protein: CASSPDRGTSPLHF.

V gene TRBV5-6 combines with J gene TRBJ1-2; maybe TRBD1 (5 bases). Germline V gene lookup returns CDR1 SGHDT and CDR2 YYEEEE. Trimming left V 4 bases short and J 4 bases short, with 20 bases between. The CDR3 is made up of 16 amino acids. The CDR3 is CASSPRYKGLGYGYTF. The CDR3, as DNA: TGTGCCAGCAGCCCGCGCTACAAGGGGCTCGGCTATGGCTACACCTTC. Based on the CDR3 plus reference TRBV5-6 and TRBJ1-2, the full variable domain is DAGVTQSPTHLIKTRGQQVTLRCSPKSGHDTVSWYQQALGQGPQFIFQYYEEEERQRGNFPDRFSGHQFPNYSSELNVNALLLGDSALYLCASSPRYKGLGYGYTFGSGTRLTVV.

V usage is TRBV6-5 and J usage is TRBJ1-2; D is perhaps TRBD1 (6 bases). The CDR3 spans 13 residues. Trimming took 6 bases from V and 1 from J, leaving 9 bases between them. Germline loops: CDR1 MNHEY, CDR2 SVGAGI. This CDR3 is CASSRQVNYGYTF. CDR3 sequence (DNA): TGTGCCAGCAGCCGACAGGTTAACTATGGCTACACCTTC.